The source of this TCR beta chain is a study of blood T cells in healthy people across ages. Study-wide results and limits: CMV infection status of these donors was not known. Observed TCR beta diversity per million T cells went down as age went up. This fall followed a roughly linear course with age.

Those donating, healthy Caucasian individuals from Russia, were aged about 6 to 90. Samples had at least 6.5 million PBMCs isolated from them. Alongside a J-beta primer mix, a sample-barcoded 5' primer served in a second PCR lasting 7 to 11 cycles. TCRdb re-derived calls from the 5' RACE reads in MiXCR, one entry per CDR3 protein. This table has about 1.4 million distinct CDR3 sequences, 45% to 70% appearing once. This CDR3 is 13 amino acids long. The V end lost 1 base, the J end lost 4 bases, and 11 bases lay between the germline ends. Per the germline V gene, CDR1 is DFQATT and CDR2 is SNEGSKA (reference sequence). Details on this clonotype: Its cognate antigen is unknown.

The chain combines TRBV20-1 with TRBJ2-7; D is undetermined. The sample was blood. The origin of this receptor is a man aged 18 to 30 in good health. CDR3: CSARGESEYEQYF. The CDR3 nucleotides read TGCAGTGCTAGAGGGGAATCGGAGTACGAGCAGTACTTC.